The next 16 T cell receptor beta chains were all read from a single sample in a study of metastatic and nonmetastatic thyroid tumors. TCRdb re-clonotyped the PCR reads via MiXCR. The profile shows some 86,000 clones, around an eighth of them singletons. Until they underwent thyroid surgery, no patient had received any treatment. Sequencing was carried out using tumor tissue. Receptors were obtained from a female donor with papillary thyroid cancer or a benign thyroid nodule (not recorded which). Some clones in this sample may be carry-over from other donors' samples.

This clone has at least ten counts. The chain recombines TRBV11-2 with TRBJ2-3; 10 bases are a match to TRBD2. V lost 4 bases, J lost 6 bases, and 7 bases stayed unmatched. The CDR3 sequence is 15 residues long. CDR1 and CDR2 from the germline V gene are SGHAT and FQNNGV. CDR3 sequence (DNA): TGTGCCAGCAGCTCGGGACTAGCGAGTTCGGATACGCAGTATTTT. This codes for CASSSGLASSDTQYF. Supplemented by reference TRBV11-2 and TRBJ2-3, the full variable domain reads EAGVAQSPRYKIIEKRQSVAFWCNPISGHATLYWYQQILGQGPKLLIQFQNNGVVDDSQLPKDRFSAERLKGVDSTLKIQPAKLEDSAVYLCASSSGLASSDTQYFGPGTRLTVL.

This clone was seen repeatedly, ten times or more. J is TRBJ1-4 and V is TRBV2, with a tentative D call TRBD1 (5 bases). The germline CDR1 and CDR2 sequences are SNHLY and FYNNEI. V was shortened by 3 bases and J by 8 bases, with 10 bases between the two germline ends. This CDR3 is 13 amino acids long. The CDR3 region has the DNA TGTGCCAGCAGTGATCAGGGAGGCGAAAAACTGTTTTTT. It is translated as CASSDQGGEKLFF.

This clone showed up many times. CDR3 sequence reads: CASSMVDRGRDQPQHF. DNA of the CDR3: TGTGCCAGTAGTATGGTAGACAGGGGAAGGGATCAGCCCCAGCATTTT. This chain connects TRBV19 to TRBJ1-5; 8 bases align to TRBD1. The CDR3 is 16 amino acids. From germline, CDR1 is LNHDA and CDR2 SQIVND (reference sequence). The trim removed 3 bases at V and 5 bases at J, leaving 9 bases unmatched.

There are many counts of this clone. The V call is TRBV29-1, the J call TRBJ2-2; D gene uncertain. Germline V gives CDR1 SQVTM, CDR2 ANQGSEA. Trimming cost V 6 bases and J 2 bases, with 7 bases left between them. The CDR3 is 12 amino acids. The CDR3 loop reads CSVADNTGELFF. The CDR3 coding sequence is TGCAGCGTGGCAGATAACACCGGGGAGCTGTTTTTT.

This clone was seen only a few times. This sequence may be a read error, since a much larger clone differs from it by one base. The same CDR3 can be traced to other DNA sequences in this sample. This chain links TRBV7-8 with TRBJ1-2; 10 bases map to TRBD1. CDR1 is SGHVS and CDR2 is FQNEAQ in the germline V gene. CDR3 length: 16 residues. For the CDR3, the DNA is TGTGCCAGCAGCTTAGCGCCCGGACAGGGGGTCTATGGTTACACCTTC. Its translation: CASSLAPGQGVYGYTF.

This clone has a handful of counts. The chain uses TRBV10-1 and TRBJ2-1; unclear D gene. The CDR3 is 13 residues long. Between the trimmed V and J ends, which lost 3 bases and 9 bases, there was a span of 12 bases. The germline CDR1 and CDR2 sequences are WNHNN and SYGVQD (reference sequence). CDR3 sequence reads: CASSDPACLEQFF. As DNA, the CDR3 is TGCGCCAGCAGTGACCCGGCGTGTCTTGAGCAGTTCTTC.

There are many counts of this clone. The chain couples TRBV20-1 to TRBJ2-1, with 7 bases lining up with TRBD2. The length of the CDR3 is 12 residues. CDR1 and CDR2 from the germline V gene are DFQATT and SNEGSKA (reference sequence). Germline trimming cut 3 bases from V and 12 bases from J; bases unmatched to any gene: 8. CDR3 nucleotides: TGCAGTGCTAGTTCGAGCGGGATGGGGCAGTTCTTC. Translating gives CSASSSGMGQFF.

This clone was counted many times. The gene calls are TRBV9 and TRBJ1-6; D possibly corresponds to TRBD1 (5 bases). The germline V gene encodes CDR1 SGDLS and CDR2 YYNGEE. V lost 1 base to trimming and J lost 10 bases, with 9 bases between them. The CDR3 is 13 amino acids. The CDR3 nucleotides are TGTGCCAGCAGCGTATCCAGGGACTCACCCCTCCACTTT. Protein sequence: CASSVSRDSPLHF.

This clone occurred a few times. The rearrangement uses TRBV28 and TRBJ2-3; a possible D gene is TRBD2 (6 bases). V was clipped by 3 bases and J by 3 bases, with 10 bases between them. The V gene's germline CDR1 is MDHEN and CDR2 SYDVKM. The CDR3 is 14 amino acids. CDR3 region: CASSFLSGTDTQYF. The CDR3 DNA is TGTGCCAGCAGTTTTTTAAGCGGGACAGATACGCAGTATTTT.

This clone was seen at least ten times. The chain recombines TRBV10-3 with TRBJ2-7; TRBD1 might be the D (5 bases). The CDR3 totals 13 residues. Germline values: CDR1 ENHRY, CDR2 SYGVKD. Trimming took off 0 bases at V and 2 bases at J, with 5 bases between the two ends. The CDR3 loop is CAISESGPYEQYF. The CDR3 nucleotides read TGTGCCATCAGTGAGTCGGGGCCCTACGAGCAGTACTTC.

This clone was seen repeatedly, ten times or more. Other DNA sequences in the sample encode the same CDR3. The chain has TRBV6-1 and TRBJ1-2; D gene ambiguous. Trimming removed 11 bases at V and 1 base at J, with 14 bases between. The CDR3 extends over 13 amino acids. CDR1 is MNHNS, CDR2 SASEGT, per germline. The DNA of the CDR3 is TGTGCCTCTAGGGCAGCGATTAACTATGGCTACACCTTC. Translated: CASRAAINYGYTF.

This clone was recorded at least ten times. The rearrangement joins TRBV7-8 to TRBJ1-2; 9 bases map to TRBD1. The CDR3 has 15 residues. V shed 3 bases, J shed 4 bases, and the junction held 6 bases outside the gene matches. Germline CDR1 SGHVS, CDR2 FQNEAQ. CDR3 nucleotide sequence: TGTGCCAGCAGCTTTGGACAGGGGAGCATCTATGGCTACACCTTC. Residues: CASSFGQGSIYGYTF.

This clone was seen more than once but under ten times. A read error may explain this, as a much larger clone is one base away. The V call is TRBV6-1, the J call TRBJ1-4; D unclear. Germline V lookup: CDR1 MNHNS, CDR2 SASEGT. The V end was cut by 2 bases, the J end by 8 bases, with 12 bases between. The CDR3 loop spans 14 amino acids. CDR3 bases: TGTGCCAGCAGTGAATGGACCTCGAGCGAAAAACTGTTTTTT. It encodes CASSEWTSSEKLFF.

Remarks on this clone: At one end, the junction sequence differs from germline, possibly due to a read error. The chain is built from TRBV6-1 and TRBJ2-2; D perhaps matches TRBD1 (6 bases). CDR1 and CDR2 from the germline V gene are MNHNS and SASEGT. CDR3 length equals 16 residues. The CDR3 DNA is TGTGTCAGCAAAACCCAGGGGTTTGGGAACACCTGGGAGCTGTTTTTT. Translated, it gives CVSKTQGFGNTWELFF.

This clone is medium-sized (0.01 to 0.1%). The sample contains more than one DNA sequence encoding this CDR3. The rearrangement uses TRBV14 and TRBJ2-7, with no clear D. Trimming removed 1 base from V and 4 bases from J, with 5 bases in between. The CDR3 consists of 12 residues. Germline lookup yields CDR1 SGHDN and CDR2 FVKESK. CDR3: CASSQGGYEQYF. DNA for the CDR3: TGTGCCAGCAGCCAAGGGGGATACGAGCAGTACTTC. The full variable domain, with the rest looked up from reference TRBV14 and TRBJ2-7, is EAGVTQFPSHSVIEKGQTVTLRCDPISGHDNLYWYRRVMGKEIKFLLHFVKESKQDESGMPNNRFLAERTGGTYSTLKVQPAELEDSGVYFCASSQGGYEQYFGPGTRLTVT.

This clone was observed many times. V usage is TRBV5-5 and J usage is TRBJ2-7; the D gene is possibly TRBD1 (6 bases). Deletions cut 2 bases from V and 3 bases from J, with 9 bases between. The CDR3 loop spans 13 amino acids. Germline assignment: CDR1 SGHKS and CDR2 YYEKEE (reference sequence). The CDR3 DNA follows: TGTGCCAGCAGCTTACCGGACAGCTACGAGCAGTACTTC. Residues: CASSLPDSYEQYF.